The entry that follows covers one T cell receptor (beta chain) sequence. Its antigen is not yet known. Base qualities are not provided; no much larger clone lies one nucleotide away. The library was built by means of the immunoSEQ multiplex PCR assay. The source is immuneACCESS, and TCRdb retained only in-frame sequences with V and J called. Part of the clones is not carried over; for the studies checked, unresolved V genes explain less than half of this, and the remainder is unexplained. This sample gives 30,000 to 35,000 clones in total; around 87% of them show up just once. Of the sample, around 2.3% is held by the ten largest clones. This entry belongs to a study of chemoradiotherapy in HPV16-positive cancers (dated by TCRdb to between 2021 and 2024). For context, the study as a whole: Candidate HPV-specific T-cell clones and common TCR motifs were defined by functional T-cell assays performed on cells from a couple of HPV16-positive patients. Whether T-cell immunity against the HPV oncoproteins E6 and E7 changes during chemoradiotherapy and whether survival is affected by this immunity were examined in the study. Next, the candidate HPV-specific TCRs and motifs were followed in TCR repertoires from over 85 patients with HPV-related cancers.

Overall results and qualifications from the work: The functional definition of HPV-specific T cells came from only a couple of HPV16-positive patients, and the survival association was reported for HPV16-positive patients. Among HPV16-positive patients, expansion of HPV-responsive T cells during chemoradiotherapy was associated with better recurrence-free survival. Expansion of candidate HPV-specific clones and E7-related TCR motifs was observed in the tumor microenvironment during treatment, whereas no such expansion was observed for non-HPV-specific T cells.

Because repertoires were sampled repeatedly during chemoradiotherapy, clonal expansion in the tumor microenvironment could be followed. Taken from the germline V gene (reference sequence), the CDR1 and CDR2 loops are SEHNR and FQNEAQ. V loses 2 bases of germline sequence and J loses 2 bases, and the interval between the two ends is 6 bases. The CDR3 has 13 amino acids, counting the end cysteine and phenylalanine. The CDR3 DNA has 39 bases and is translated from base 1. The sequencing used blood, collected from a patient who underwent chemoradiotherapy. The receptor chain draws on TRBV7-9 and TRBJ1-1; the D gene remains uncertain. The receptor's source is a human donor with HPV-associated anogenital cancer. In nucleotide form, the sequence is TGTGCCAGCAGCTTATTATCCAACACTGAAGCTTTCTTT. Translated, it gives CASSLLSNTEAFF.